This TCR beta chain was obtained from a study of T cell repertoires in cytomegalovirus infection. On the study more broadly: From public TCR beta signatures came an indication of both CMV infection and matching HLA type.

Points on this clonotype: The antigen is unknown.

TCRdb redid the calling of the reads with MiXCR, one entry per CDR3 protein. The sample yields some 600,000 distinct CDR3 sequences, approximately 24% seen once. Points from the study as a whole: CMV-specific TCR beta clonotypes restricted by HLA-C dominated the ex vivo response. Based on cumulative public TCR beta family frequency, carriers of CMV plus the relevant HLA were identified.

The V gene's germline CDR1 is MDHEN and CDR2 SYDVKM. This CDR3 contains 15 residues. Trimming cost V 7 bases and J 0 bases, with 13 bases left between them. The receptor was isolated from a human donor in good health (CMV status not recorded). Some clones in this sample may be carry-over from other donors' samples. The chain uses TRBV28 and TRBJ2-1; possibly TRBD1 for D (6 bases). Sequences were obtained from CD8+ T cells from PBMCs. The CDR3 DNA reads TGTGCCAGCACCGACGGACAGAGCTCCTACAATGAGCAGTTCTTC. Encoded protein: CASTDGQSSYNEQFF. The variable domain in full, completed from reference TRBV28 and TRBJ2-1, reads DVKVTQSSRYLVKRTGEKVFLECVQDMDHENMFWYRQDPGLGLRLIYFSYDVKMKEKGDIPEGYSVSREKKERFSLILESASTNQTSMYLCASTDGQSSYNEQFFGPGTRLTVL.